This T cell receptor beta chain stems from a study of blood T cell repertoires in COVID-19. About the research overall: The samples span acute and convalescent COVID-19 from the United States, Italy and Spain. T cells, B-cell-depleted T cells, or PBMCs provided the cDNA or gDNA that served as material.

The CDR3 consists of 15 residues. CDR1 is SGHRS, CDR2 YFSETQ, per germline. V shed 4 bases, J shed 6 bases, and the junction held 10 bases outside the gene matches. Under the authors' procedure: Estimation of nucleated cell counts relied on the amplification of reference gene primers. The method was immunoSEQ multiplex PCR; TCRdb's version includes in-frame clones alone and lacks a portion of them. V, J and clone size are taken as reported in that table, and D and trimming were inferred from the DNA itself. The repertoire holds hundreds of thousands of clones, with roughly 90% as singletons. Material for sequencing was peripheral blood. V and J are TRBV5-1 and TRBJ2-3; 8 bases agree with TRBD2. This sequence originates from a woman aged 40 to 50 who had recovered from COVID-19. The CDR3 loop reads CASSLSGTRVDTQYF. The CDR3 DNA is TGCGCCAGCAGCCTTAGCGGGACCCGAGTTGATACGCAGTATTTT.